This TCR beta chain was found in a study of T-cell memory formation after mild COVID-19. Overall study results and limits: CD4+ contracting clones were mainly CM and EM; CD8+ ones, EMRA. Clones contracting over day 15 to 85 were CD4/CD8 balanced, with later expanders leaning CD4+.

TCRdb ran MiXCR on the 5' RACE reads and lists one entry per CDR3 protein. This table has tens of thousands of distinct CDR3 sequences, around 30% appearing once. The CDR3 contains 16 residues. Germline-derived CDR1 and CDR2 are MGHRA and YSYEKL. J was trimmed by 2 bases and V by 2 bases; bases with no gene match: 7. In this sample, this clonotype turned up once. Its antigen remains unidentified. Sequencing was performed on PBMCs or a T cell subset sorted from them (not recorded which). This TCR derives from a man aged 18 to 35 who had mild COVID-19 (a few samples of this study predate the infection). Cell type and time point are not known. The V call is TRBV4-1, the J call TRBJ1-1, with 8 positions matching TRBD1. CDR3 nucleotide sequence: TGCGCCAGCAGCCAATCCCAGACAGGGGCCAACACTGAAGCTTTCTTT. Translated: CASSQSQTGANTEAFF.